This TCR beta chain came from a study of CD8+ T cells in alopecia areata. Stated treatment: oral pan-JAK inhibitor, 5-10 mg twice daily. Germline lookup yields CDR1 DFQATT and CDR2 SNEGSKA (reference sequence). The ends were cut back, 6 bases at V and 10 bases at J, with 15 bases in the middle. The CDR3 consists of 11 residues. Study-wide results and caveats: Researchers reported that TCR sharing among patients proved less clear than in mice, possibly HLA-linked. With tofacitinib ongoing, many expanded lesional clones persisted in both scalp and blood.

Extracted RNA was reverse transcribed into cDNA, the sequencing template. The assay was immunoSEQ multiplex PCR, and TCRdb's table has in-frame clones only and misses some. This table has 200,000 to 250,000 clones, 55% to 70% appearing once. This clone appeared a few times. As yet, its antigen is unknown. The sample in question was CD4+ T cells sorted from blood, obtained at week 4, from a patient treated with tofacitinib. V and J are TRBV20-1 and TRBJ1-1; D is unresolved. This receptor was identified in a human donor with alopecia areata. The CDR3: CSATPGGAAFF. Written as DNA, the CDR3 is TGCAGTGCGACCCCCGGAGGCGCAGCTTTCTTT.